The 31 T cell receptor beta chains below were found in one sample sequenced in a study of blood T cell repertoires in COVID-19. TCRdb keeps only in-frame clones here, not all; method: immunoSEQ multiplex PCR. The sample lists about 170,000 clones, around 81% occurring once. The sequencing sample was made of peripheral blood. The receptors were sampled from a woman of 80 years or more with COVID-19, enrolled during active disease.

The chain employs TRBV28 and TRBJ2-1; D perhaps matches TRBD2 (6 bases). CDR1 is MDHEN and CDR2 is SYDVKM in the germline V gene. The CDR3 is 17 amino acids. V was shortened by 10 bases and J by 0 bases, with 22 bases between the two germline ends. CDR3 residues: CATSRRGLDGSYNEQFF. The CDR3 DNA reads TGTGCCACCTCGAGGAGGGGCTTGGACGGCTCCTACAATGAGCAGTTCTTC. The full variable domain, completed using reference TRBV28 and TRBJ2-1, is DVKVTQSSRYLVKRTGEKVFLECVQDMDHENMFWYRQDPGLGLRLIYFSYDVKMKEKGDIPEGYSVSREKKERFSLILESASTNQTSMYLCATSRRGLDGSYNEQFFGPGTRLTVL.

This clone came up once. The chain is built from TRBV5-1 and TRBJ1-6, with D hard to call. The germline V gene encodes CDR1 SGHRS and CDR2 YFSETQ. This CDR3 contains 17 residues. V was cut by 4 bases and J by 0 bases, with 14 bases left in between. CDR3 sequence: CASSIGWESSYNSPLHF. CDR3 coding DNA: TGCGCCAGCAGCATTGGTTGGGAGAGCTCCTATAATTCACCCCTCCACTTT. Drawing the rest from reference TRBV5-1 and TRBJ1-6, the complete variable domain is KAGVTQTPRYLIKTRGQQVTLSCSPISGHRSVSWYQQTPGQGLQFLFEYFSETQRNKGNFPGRFSGRQFSNSRSEMNVSTLELGDSALYLCASSIGWESSYNSPLHFGNGTRLTVT.

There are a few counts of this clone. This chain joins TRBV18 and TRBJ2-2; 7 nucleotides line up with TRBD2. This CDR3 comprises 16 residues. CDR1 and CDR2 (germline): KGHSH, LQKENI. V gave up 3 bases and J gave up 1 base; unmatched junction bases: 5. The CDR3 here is CASSPRLAENTGELFF. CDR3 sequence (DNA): TGTGCCAGCTCACCTAGGCTAGCGGAGAACACCGGGGAGCTGTTTTTT.

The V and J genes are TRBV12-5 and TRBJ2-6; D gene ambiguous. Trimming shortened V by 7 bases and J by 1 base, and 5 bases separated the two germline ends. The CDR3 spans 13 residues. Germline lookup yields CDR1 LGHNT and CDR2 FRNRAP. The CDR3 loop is CASARSGANVLTF. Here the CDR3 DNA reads TGTGCTAGTGCCAGGTCTGGGGCCAACGTCCTGACTTTC.

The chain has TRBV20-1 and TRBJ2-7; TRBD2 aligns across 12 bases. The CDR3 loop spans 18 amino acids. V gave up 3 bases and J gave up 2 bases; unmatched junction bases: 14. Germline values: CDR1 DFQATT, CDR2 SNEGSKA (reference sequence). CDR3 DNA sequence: TGCAGTGCTAGTGGGACCCGGGGTAGACTAGCGGGAGCCTACGAGCAGTACTTC. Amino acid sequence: CSASGTRGRLAGAYEQYF.

This CDR3 reads CASSFRQTGGGYTF. CDR3 coding DNA: TGTGCCAGCAGCTTTCGACAGACAGGGGGAGGCTACACCTTC. The J gene is TRBJ1-2, the V gene TRBV5-6; 9 positions agree with TRBD1. CDR1 SGHDT and CDR2 YYEEEE come from the germline V gene. V lost 2 bases and J lost 8; bases outside the gene matches: 7. The CDR3 sequence is 14 residues long. Based on the CDR3 plus reference TRBV5-6 and TRBJ1-2, the full variable domain is DAGVTQSPTHLIKTRGQQVTLRCSPKSGHDTVSWYQQALGQGPQFIFQYYEEEERQRGNFPDRFSGHQFPNYSSELNVNALLLGDSALYLCASSFRQTGGGYTFGSGTRLTVV.

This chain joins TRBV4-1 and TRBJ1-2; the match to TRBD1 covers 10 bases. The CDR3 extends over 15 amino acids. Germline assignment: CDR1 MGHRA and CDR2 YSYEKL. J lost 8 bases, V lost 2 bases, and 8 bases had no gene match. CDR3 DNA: TGCGCCAGCAGCCAATTAGGGACAGGGGAAGGAGGCTACACCTTC. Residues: CASSQLGTGEGGYTF.

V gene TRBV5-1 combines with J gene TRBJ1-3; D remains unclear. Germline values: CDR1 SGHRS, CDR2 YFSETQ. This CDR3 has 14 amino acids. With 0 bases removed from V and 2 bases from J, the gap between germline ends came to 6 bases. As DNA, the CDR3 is TGCGCCAGCAGCTTGGACGGGACTGGAAACACCATATATTTT. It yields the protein CASSLDGTGNTIYF. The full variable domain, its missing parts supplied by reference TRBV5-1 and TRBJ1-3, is KAGVTQTPRYLIKTRGQQVTLSCSPISGHRSVSWYQQTPGQGLQFLFEYFSETQRNKGNFPGRFSGRQFSNSRSEMNVSTLELGDSALYLCASSLDGTGNTIYFGEGSWLTVV.

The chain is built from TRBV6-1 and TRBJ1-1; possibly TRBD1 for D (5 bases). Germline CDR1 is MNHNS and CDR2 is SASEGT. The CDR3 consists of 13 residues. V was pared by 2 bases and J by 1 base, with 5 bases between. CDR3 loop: CASSEQGNTEAFF. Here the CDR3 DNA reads TGTGCCAGCAGTGAACAGGGGAACACTGAAGCTTTCTTT.

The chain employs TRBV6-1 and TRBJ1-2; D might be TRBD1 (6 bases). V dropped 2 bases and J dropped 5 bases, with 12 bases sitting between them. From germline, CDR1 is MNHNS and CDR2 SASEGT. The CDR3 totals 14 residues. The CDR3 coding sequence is TGTGCCAGCAGTGAATATAGGGGGTTTTATGGCTACACCTTC. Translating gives CASSEYRGFYGYTF.

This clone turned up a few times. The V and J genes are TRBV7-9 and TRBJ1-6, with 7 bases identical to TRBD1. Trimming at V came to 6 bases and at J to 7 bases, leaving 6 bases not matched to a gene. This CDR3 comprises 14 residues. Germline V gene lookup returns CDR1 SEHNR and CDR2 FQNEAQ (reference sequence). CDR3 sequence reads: CASRSGTANSPLHF. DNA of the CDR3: TGTGCCAGCAGATCCGGGACAGCGAATTCACCCCTCCACTTT.

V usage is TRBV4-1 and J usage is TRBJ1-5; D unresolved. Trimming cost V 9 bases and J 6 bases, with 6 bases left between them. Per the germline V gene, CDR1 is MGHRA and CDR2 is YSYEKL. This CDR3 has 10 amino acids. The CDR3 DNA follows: TGCGCCAGTCCCAGTCAGCCCCAGCATTTT. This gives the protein CASPSQPQHF.

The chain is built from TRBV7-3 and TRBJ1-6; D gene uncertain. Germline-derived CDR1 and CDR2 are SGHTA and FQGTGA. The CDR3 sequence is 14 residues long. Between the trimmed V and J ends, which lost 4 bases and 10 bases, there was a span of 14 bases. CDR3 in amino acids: CASSSDGPLSPLHF. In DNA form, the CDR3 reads TGTGCCAGCAGCTCAGATGGGCCCTTGTCACCCCTCCACTTT.

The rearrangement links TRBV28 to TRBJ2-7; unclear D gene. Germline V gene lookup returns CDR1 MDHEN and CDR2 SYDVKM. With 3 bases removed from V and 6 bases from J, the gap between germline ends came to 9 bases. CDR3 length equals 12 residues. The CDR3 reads CASSLGLSEQYF. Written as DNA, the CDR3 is TGTGCCAGCAGTTTGGGCCTTTCCGAGCAGTACTTC.

The CDR3 loop reads CASSQRGTDTQYF. Here the CDR3 DNA reads TGTGCCAGCAGCCAAAGAGGGACAGATACGCAGTATTTT. The rearrangement links TRBV14 to TRBJ2-3; possible D gene TRBD2, 5 bases. In germline, CDR1 is SGHDN, CDR2 FVKESK. The V and J ends lost 2 bases and 3 bases respectively, with 6 bases between them. The length of the CDR3 is 13 residues.

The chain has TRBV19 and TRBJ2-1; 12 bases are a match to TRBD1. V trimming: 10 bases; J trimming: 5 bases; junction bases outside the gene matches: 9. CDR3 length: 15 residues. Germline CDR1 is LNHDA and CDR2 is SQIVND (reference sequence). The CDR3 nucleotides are TGTGCCACGAACCGGGACAGGGGGCCGGACAATGAGCAGTTCTTC. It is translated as CATNRDRGPDNEQFF.

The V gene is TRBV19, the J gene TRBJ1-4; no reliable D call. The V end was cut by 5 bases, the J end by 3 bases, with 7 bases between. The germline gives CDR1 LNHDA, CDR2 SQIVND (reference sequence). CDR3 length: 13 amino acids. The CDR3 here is CASSVRANEKLFF. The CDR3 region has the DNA TGTGCCAGTAGTGTGCGGGCTAATGAAAAACTGTTTTTT. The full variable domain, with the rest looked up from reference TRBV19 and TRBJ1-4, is DGGITQSPKYLFRKEGQNVTLSCEQNLNHDAMYWYRQDPGQGLRLIYYSQIVNDFQKGDIAEGYSVSREKKESFPLTVTSAQKNPTAFYLCASSVRANEKLFFGSGTQLSVL.

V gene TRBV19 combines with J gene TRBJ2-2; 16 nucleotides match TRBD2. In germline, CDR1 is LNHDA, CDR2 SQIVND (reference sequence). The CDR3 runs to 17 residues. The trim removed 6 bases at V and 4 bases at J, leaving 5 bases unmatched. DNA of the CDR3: TGTGCCAGTAGAGGGACTAGCGGGAGGGCTGGCACCGGGGAGCTGTTTTTT. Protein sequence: CASRGTSGRAGTGELFF.

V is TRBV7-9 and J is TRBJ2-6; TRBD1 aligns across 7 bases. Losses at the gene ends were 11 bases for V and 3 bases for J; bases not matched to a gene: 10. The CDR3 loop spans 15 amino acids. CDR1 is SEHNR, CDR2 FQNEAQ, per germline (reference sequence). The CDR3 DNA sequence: TGTGCCGGGGACAGCGGCAACAGTGGGGCCAACGTCCTGACTTTC. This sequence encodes CAGDSGNSGANVLTF.

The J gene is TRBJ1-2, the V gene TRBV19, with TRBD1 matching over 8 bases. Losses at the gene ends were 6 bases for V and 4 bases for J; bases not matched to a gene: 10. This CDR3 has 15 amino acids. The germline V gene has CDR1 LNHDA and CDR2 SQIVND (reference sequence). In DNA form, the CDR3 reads TGTGCCAGTAGAGTTGGAGCGGACAGGGCCTATGGCTACACCTTC. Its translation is CASRVGADRAYGYTF. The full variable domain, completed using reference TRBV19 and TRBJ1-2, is DGGITQSPKYLFRKEGQNVTLSCEQNLNHDAMYWYRQDPGQGLRLIYYSQIVNDFQKGDIAEGYSVSREKKESFPLTVTSAQKNPTAFYLCASRVGADRAYGYTFGSGTRLTVV.

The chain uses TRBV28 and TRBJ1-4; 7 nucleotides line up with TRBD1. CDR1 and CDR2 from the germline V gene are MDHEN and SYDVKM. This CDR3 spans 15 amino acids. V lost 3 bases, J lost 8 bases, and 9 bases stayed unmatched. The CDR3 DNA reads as TGTGCCAGCAGTTTCCCGGACAGGCCGGGGGAAAAACTGTTTTTT. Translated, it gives CASSFPDRPGEKLFF. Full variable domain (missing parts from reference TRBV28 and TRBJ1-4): DVKVTQSSRYLVKRTGEKVFLECVQDMDHENMFWYRQDPGLGLRLIYFSYDVKMKEKGDIPEGYSVSREKKERFSLILESASTNQTSMYLCASSFPDRPGEKLFFGSGTQLSVL.

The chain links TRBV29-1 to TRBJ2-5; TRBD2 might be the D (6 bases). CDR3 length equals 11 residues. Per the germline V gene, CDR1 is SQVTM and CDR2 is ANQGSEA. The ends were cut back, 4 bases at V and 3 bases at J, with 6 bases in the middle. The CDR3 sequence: CSVGGEETQYF. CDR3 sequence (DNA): TGCAGCGTTGGGGGGGAAGAGACCCAGTACTTC.

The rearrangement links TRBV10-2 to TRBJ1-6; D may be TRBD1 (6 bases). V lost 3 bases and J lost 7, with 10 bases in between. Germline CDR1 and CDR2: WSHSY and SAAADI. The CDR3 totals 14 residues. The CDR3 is CASSDVQGNSPLHF. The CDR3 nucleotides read TGCGCCAGCAGTGATGTGCAGGGGAATTCACCCCTCCACTTT.

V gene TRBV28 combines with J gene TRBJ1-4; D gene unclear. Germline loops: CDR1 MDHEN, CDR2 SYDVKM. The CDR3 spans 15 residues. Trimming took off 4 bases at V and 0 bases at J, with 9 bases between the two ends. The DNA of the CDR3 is TGTGCCAGCAGTTCCTCAGGTACAACTAATGAAAAACTGTTTTTT. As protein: CASSSSGTTNEKLFF.

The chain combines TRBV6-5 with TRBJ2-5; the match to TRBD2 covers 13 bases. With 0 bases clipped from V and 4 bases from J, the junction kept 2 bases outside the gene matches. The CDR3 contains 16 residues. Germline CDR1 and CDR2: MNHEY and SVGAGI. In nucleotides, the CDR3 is TGTGCCAGCAGTTACTCGCGGACTAGCGGGAGAGAGACCCAGTACTTC. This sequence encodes CASSYSRTSGRETQYF.

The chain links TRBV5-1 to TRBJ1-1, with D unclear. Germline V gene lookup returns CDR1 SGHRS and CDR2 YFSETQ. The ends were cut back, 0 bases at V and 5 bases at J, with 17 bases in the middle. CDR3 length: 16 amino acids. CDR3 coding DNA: TGCGCCAGCAGCTTGGCCGAGGCGTCTTTCGGGACTGAAGCTTTCTTT. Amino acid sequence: CASSLAEASFGTEAFF. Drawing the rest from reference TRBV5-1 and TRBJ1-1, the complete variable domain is KAGVTQTPRYLIKTRGQQVTLSCSPISGHRSVSWYQQTPGQGLQFLFEYFSETQRNKGNFPGRFSGRQFSNSRSEMNVSTLELGDSALYLCASSLAEASFGTEAFFGQGTRLTVV.

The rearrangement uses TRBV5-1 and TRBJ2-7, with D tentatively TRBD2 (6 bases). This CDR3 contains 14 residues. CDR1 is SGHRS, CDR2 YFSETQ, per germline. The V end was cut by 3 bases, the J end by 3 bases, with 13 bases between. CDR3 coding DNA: TGCGCCAGCAGCTCCGGGACTCTCCGCTACGAGCAGTACTTC. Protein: CASSSGTLRYEQYF.

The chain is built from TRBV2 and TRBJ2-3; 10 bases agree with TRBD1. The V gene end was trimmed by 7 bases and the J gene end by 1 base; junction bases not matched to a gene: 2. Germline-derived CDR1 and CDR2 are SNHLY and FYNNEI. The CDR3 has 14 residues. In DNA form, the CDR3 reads TGTGCCAGCACTGGACAGGGGGGCACAGATACGCAGTATTTT. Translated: CASTGQGGTDTQYF.

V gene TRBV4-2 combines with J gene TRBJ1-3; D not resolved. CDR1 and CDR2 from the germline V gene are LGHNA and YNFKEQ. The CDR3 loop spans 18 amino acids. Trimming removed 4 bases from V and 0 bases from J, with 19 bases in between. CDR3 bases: TGTGCCAGCAGCCCGGTCTCCGGTAAGGAGAGCTCTGGAAACACCATATATTTT. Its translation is CASSPVSGKESSGNTIYF.

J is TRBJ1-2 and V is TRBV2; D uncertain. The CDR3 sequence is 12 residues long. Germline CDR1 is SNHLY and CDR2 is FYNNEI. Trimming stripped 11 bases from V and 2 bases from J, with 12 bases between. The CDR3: CAGSPGNYGYTF. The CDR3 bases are TGTGCCGGATCACCGGGGAACTATGGCTACACCTTC.

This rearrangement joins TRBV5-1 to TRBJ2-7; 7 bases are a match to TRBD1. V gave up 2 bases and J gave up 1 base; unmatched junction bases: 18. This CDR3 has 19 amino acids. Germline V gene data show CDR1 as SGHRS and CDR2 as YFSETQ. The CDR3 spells CASSFVHALGTGVSYEQYF. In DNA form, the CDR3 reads TGCGCCAGCAGCTTCGTTCATGCCTTGGGAACAGGGGTTTCCTACGAGCAGTACTTC.